The 5 T cell receptor beta chains below all came from one sample that was sequenced in a study of blood T cell repertoires in COVID-19. Libraries were prepared by immunoSEQ multiplex PCR; TCRdb keeps only in-frame clonotypes and omits some of them. The sample lists around 63,000 clones, around nine tenths occurring once. The sequenced sample consisted of peripheral blood. All receptors derive from a woman aged 55-70 years with acute or convalescent COVID-19.

V usage is TRBV6-1 and J usage is TRBJ1-3; D is perhaps TRBD1 (5 bases). The CDR3 is made up of 19 amino acids. The ends were cut back, 2 bases at V and 0 bases at J, with 20 bases in the middle. Germline V gene lookup returns CDR1 MNHNS and CDR2 SASEGT. In DNA form, the CDR3 reads TGTGCCAGCAGTGAATCCCTTTTTAGGACATCTTTCTCTGGAAACACCATATATTTT. This sequence encodes CASSESLFRTSFSGNTIYF.

The chain recombines TRBV20-1 with TRBJ2-1, with 9 bases lining up with TRBD2. With 3 bases clipped from V and 0 bases from J, the junction kept 6 bases outside the gene matches. Germline V gene sequence: CDR1 DFQATT, CDR2 SNEGSKA (reference sequence). The CDR3 length is 16 residues. CDR3 amino acids: CSASVAGESSYNEQFF. In DNA form, the CDR3 reads TGCAGTGCTAGTGTAGCGGGGGAAAGCTCCTACAATGAGCAGTTCTTC.

The rearrangement joins TRBV15 to TRBJ2-5; TRBD1 aligns across 10 bases. CDR3 size: 14 residues. CDR1 LNHNV and CDR2 YYDKDF come from the germline V gene (reference sequence). Trimming at V came to 3 bases and at J to 6 bases, leaving 4 bases not matched to a gene. CDR3 coding DNA: TGTGCCACCAGCAGGGACAGGGGGAGAAAGACCCAGTACTTC. It is translated as CATSRDRGRKTQYF.

The V gene is TRBV27, the J gene TRBJ2-1; maybe TRBD1 (5 bases). The CDR3 runs 16 residues. Trimming took off 4 bases at V and 0 bases at J, with 13 bases between the two ends. Germline V gives CDR1 MNHEY, CDR2 SMNVEV (reference sequence). The CDR3 DNA sequence: TGTGCCAGCAGTTCCTGGACACCGAGCTCCTACAATGAGCAGTTCTTC. Translated, it gives CASSSWTPSSYNEQFF.

This chain joins TRBV5-1 and TRBJ2-3, with TRBD2 matching over 10 bases. CDR3 length: 16 amino acids. The germline gives CDR1 SGHRS, CDR2 YFSETQ. With 4 bases clipped from V and 4 bases from J, the junction kept 9 bases outside the gene matches. DNA for the CDR3: TGCGCCAGCAGCCCCTTAGCGGGGGGCAACTCAGATACGCAGTATTTT. It yields the protein CASSPLAGGNSDTQYF.